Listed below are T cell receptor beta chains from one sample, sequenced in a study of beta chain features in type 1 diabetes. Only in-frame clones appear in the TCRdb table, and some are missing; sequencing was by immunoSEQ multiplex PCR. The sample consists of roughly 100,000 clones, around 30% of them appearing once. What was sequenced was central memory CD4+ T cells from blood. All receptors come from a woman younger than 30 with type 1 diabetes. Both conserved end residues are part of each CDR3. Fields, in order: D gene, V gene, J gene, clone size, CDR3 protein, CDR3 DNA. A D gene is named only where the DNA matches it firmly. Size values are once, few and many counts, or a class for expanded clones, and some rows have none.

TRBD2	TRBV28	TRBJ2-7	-	CASSRTSGMGYEQYF	TGTGCCAGCTCCAGGACTAGCGGGATGGGCTACGAGCAGTACTTC
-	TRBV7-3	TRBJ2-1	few	CASSLASTDEQFF	TGTGCCAGCAGCCTCGCTAGCACAGATGAGCAGTTCTTC
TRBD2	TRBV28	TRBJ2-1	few	CASSSGGLAVNEQFF	TGTGCCAGCAGCTCCGGAGGACTAGCTGTAAATGAGCAGTTCTTC
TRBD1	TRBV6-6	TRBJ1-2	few	CASRRQGGDGYTF	TGTGCCAGCAGACGACAGGGTGGTGATGGCTACACCTTC
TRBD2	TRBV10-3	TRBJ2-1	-	CAISIRTSGSLNEQFF	TGTGCCATCAGCATCCGAACTAGCGGGAGTCTGAATGAGCAGTTCTTC
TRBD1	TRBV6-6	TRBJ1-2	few	CASSYSGQGDGYTF	TGTGCCAGCAGTTACTCGGGGCAGGGGGATGGCTACACCTTC
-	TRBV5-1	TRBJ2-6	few	CASSFGFSGANVLTF	TGCGCCAGCAGCTTCGGTTTCTCTGGGGCCAACGTCCTGACTTTC
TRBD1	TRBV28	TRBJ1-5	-	CASSLGTGRQKPQHF	TGTGCCAGCAGCCTTGGGACAGGCCGACAAAAGCCCCAGCATTTT
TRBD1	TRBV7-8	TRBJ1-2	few	CASSDRGFGGYTF	TGTGCCAGCAGCGACAGGGGGTTCGGTGGCTACACCTTC
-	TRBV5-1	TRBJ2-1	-	CASSLEWGQGANEQFF	TGCGCCAGCAGCTTGGAGTGGGGGCAGGGTGCGAATGAGCAGTTCTTC
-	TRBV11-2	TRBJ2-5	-	CANSLGAGILQETQYF	TGTGCCAACAGCTTAGGGGCAGGGATCCTCCAAGAGACCCAGTACTTC
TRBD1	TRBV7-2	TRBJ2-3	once	CASSHRRDRDTDTQYF	TGTGCCAGCAGCCACCGTCGGGACAGGGACACAGATACGCAGTATTTT
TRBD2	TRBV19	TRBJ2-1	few	CASSTLGLAVPNEQFF	TGTGCCAGTAGCACCCTGGGACTAGCGGTTCCCAATGAGCAGTTCTTC
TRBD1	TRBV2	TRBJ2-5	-	CASSEAGDRRETQYF	TGTGCCAGCAGTGAAGCTGGGGACAGAAGAGAGACCCAGTACTTC
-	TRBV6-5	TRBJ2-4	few	CASSVMANIQYF	TGTGCCAGCAGTGTAATGGCTAACATTCAGTACTTC
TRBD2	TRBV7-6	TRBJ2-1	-	CASSETSGRAYNEQFF	TGTGCCAGCAGCGAGACTAGCGGGAGGGCCTACAATGAGCAGTTCTTC
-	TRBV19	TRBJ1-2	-	CASSITGNFNYGYTF	TGTGCCAGTAGTATCACGGGGAACTTTAACTATGGCTACACCTTC
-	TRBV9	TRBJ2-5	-	CASSSWMEGQETQYF	TGTGCCAGCAGCTCCTGGATGGAGGGACAAGAGACCCAGTACTTC